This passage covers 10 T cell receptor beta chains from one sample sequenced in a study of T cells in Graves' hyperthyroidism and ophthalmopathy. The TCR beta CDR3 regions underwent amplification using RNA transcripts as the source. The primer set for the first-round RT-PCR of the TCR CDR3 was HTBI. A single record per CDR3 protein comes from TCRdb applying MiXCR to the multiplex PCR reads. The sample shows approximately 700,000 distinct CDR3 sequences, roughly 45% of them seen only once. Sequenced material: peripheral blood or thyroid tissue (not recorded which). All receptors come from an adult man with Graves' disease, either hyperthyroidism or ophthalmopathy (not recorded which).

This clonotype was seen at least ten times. CDR3 residues: CSVETVNTEAFF. DNA of the CDR3: TGCAGCGTTGAAACGGTGAACACTGAAGCTTTCTTT. The gene calls are TRBV29-1 and TRBJ1-1, with no clear D. This CDR3 is 12 amino acids long. Trimming shortened V by 2 bases and J by 0 bases, and 4 bases separated the two germline ends. Germline loops: CDR1 SQVTM, CDR2 ANQGSEA.

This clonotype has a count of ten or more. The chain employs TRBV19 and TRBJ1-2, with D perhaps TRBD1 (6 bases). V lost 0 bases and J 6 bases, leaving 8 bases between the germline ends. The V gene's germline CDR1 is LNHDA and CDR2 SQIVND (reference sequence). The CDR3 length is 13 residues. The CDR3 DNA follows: TGTGCCAGTAGTATAGATCCAGGGGATGGCTACACCTTC. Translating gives CASSIDPGDGYTF.

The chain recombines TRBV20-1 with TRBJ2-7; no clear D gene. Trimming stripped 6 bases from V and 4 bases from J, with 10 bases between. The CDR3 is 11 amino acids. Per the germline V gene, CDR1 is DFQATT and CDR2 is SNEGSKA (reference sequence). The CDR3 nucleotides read TGCAGTGCGAAGGCCGGATACGAGCAGTACTTC. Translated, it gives CSAKAGYEQYF.

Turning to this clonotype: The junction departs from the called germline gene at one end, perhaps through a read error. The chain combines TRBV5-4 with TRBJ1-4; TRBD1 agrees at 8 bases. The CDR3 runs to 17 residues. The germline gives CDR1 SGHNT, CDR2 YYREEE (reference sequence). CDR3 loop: CASSLAPGQATIEKLFF. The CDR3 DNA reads TGTGCCAGCAGCTTGGCTCCGGGACAGGCGACTATTGAAAAACTGTTTTTT.

CDR3 in DNA: TGCAGTGCTGGGACGACACGGTCGGGGGAGCAGTACTTC. This encodes CSAGTTRSGEQYF. The chain couples TRBV20-1 to TRBJ2-7; either TRBD1 or TRBD2 may supply D (5 bases each). The CDR3 is made up of 13 amino acids. V lost 5 bases to trimming and J lost 7 bases, with 18 bases between them. Per germline, CDR1 DFQATT and CDR2 SNEGSKA (reference sequence).

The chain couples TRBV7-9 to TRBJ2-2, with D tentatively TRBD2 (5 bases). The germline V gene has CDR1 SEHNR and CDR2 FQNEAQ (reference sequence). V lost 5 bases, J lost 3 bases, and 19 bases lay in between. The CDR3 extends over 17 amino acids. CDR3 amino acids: CASSTVEASSYTGELFF. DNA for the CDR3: TGTGCCAGCAGCACCGTCGAGGCTAGCAGTTACACCGGGGAGCTGTTTTTT.

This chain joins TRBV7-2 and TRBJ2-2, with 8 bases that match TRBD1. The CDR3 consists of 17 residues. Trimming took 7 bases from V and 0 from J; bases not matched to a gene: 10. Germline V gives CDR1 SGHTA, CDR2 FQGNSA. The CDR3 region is CASTASPGQANTGELFF. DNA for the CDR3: TGTGCCAGCACCGCAAGTCCGGGACAGGCGAACACCGGGGAGCTGTTTTTT.

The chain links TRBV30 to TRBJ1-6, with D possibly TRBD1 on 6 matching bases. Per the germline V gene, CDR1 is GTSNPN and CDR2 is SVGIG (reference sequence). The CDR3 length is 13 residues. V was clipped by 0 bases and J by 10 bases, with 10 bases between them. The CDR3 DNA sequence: TGTGCCTGGAGTGTACAGGGTACGTCACCCCTCCACTTT. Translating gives CAWSVQGTSPLHF.

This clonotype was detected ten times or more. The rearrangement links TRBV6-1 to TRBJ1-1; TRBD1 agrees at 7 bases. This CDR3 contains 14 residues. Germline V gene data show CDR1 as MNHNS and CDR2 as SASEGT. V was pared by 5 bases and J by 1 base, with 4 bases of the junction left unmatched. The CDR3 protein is CASSLGQSNTEAFF. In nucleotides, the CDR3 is TGTGCCAGCAGTCTGGGACAGTCGAACACTGAAGCTTTCTTT.

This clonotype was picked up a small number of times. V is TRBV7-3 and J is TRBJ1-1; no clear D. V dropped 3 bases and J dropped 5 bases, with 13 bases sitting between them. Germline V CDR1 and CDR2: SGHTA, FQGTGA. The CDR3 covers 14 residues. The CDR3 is CASSLRKSGTEAFF. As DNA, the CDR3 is TGTGCCAGCAGCTTGAGAAAGAGCGGGACTGAAGCTTTCTTT.